At least ten counts were recorded for the clone carrying this T cell receptor beta chain. The antigen is not known. V shed 4 bases, J shed 0 bases, and the junction held 6 bases outside the gene matches. The germline CDR1 and CDR2 sequences are ENHRY and SYGVKD. The CDR3 spans 16 residues. Template switching by 5'RACE produced TCR cDNA, adding a universal primer site and UMIs. TCRdb independently ran MiXCR on the 5' RACE reads; one entry per CDR3 protein. The sample lists 300,000 to 350,000 distinct CDR3 sequences, 3.5% to 4.5% seen once, with approximately 19% in the top ten. This sample was taken from a study of T cells after yellow fever vaccination. Study results and caveats: Weaker overall, the secondary response nonetheless peaked faster (day 5 versus 15). Just a small share of clonotypes turned up in the CD4 compartment as well as the CD8 compartment. Once the booster was given, most primary-vaccination clones reappeared, at about 96% for CD4 and roughly 90% for CD8.

The source material was PBMCs, sampled 15 days after the yellow fever booster vaccination. The chain has TRBV10-3 and TRBJ2-5; 9 bases align to TRBD2. This TCR derives from a man aged 18 to 30 who received the YFV17D yellow fever vaccine. Written as DNA, the CDR3 is TGTGCCATCAGTGGGGGTATAGCGGGGGACCAAGAGACCCAGTACTTC. It encodes CAISGGIAGDQETQYF.